One sample yielded the 20 T cell receptor beta chains listed below, sequenced in a study of T-cell reconstitution after alpha-beta-depleted transplantation in children. Preparing the TCRbeta library involved the use of unique molecular identifiers. TCRdb called the PCR reads again in MiXCR, with one record for every CDR3 protein. The sample has roughly 220,000 distinct CDR3 sequences, around 13% seen once. Material: PBMCs from the stem cell graft donor, obtained from the stem cell graft. Every receptor here comes from a human donor who donated a stem cell graft to a child with acute lymphoblastic leukemia.

This clonotype was recorded at least ten times. The chain recombines TRBV11-1 with TRBJ2-1; a weak D match, TRBD2 (6 bases). Germline lookup yields CDR1 SGHAT and CDR2 FQDESV (reference sequence). The CDR3 is made up of 18 amino acids. V shed 4 bases and J shed 3 bases, with 22 bases lying between them. For the CDR3, the DNA is TGTGCCAGCAGCTCGGGAGTAGGACGCACCCGGGGCTACAATGAGCAGTTCTTC. Its translation: CASSSGVGRTRGYNEQFF.

This clonotype showed up many times. The chain couples TRBV29-1 to TRBJ1-5; D not certain. The ends were cut back, 7 bases at V and 0 bases at J, with 16 bases in the middle. This CDR3 is built from 15 residues. Germline V gives CDR1 SQVTM, CDR2 ANQGSEA. The chain's CDR3 is CSAQLGDYSNQPQHF. For the CDR3, the DNA is TGCAGCGCCCAGTTAGGAGATTATAGCAATCAGCCCCAGCATTTT. The full variable domain, completed using reference TRBV29-1 and TRBJ1-5, is SAVISQKPSRDICQRGTSLTIQCQVDSQVTMMFWYRQQPGQSLTLIATANQGSEATYESGFVIDKFPISRPNLTFSTLTVSNMSPEDSSIYLCSAQLGDYSNQPQHFGDGTRLSIL.

This rearrangement joins TRBV28 to TRBJ1-4; 7 bases match TRBD1. Germline CDR1 reads MDHEN; CDR2 reads SYDVKM. The CDR3 is made up of 17 amino acids. Trimming removed 2 bases from V and 0 bases from J; junction bases left unmatched: 6. The DNA for the CDR3 is TGTGCCAGCAGTTTACGGGGTCAGGGGGCAACTAATGAAAAACTGTTTTTT. This encodes CASSLRGQGATNEKLFF.

This clonotype was seen at least ten times. At one end the junction does not follow the germline gene, possibly because of a read error. The rearrangement joins TRBV28 to TRBJ2-3, with D hard to call. The CDR3 covers 13 residues. CDR1 and CDR2 (germline): MDHEN, SYDVKM. CDR3 DNA: TGTGCCAGCAGCTTATCTAGCACAGATACGCAGTATTTT. Its protein is CASSLSSTDTQYF.

A few counts support this clonotype. V usage is TRBV28 and J usage is TRBJ1-1; D is ambiguous. V shed 5 bases and J shed 2 bases, with 12 bases lying between them. Per germline, CDR1 MDHEN and CDR2 SYDVKM. CDR3 size: 14 residues. CDR3 nucleotides: TGTGCCAGCAGTCTCTCGGCTGGAAACACTGAAGCTTTCTTT. It codes for CASSLSAGNTEAFF.

This clonotype occurred many times. This rearrangement joins TRBV20-1 to TRBJ2-2; TRBD1 agrees at 8 bases. CDR1 DFQATT and CDR2 SNEGSKA come from the germline V gene (reference sequence). The CDR3 is made up of 15 amino acids. V shed 5 bases, J shed 0 bases, and the junction held 5 bases outside the gene matches. The CDR3 bases are TGCAGTGCTGCAACAGGGGGACCGAACACCGGGGAGCTGTTTTTT. It specifies CSAATGGPNTGELFF.

This clonotype was seen many times. The rearrangement joins TRBV28 to TRBJ2-7; 8 bases line up with TRBD2. The germline V gene encodes CDR1 MDHEN and CDR2 SYDVKM. The CDR3 totals 14 residues. The V segment lost 6 bases and the J segment 1 base; nucleotides outside the gene matches: 5. CDR3 protein: CASSWGTSSYEQYF. CDR3 coding DNA: TGTGCCAGCAGCTGGGGGACTAGTTCCTACGAGCAGTACTTC.

Ten or more counts support this clonotype. The chain combines TRBV12-3 or TRBV12-4 with TRBJ1-2, with D possibly matching TRBD1 (6 bases). The CDR3 is 12 amino acids. The germline V and J ends were trimmed by 3 bases and 8 bases, with 10 bases remaining between them. CDR3 sequence (DNA): TGTGCCAGCAGTTTCGGGGGGCCCGGCTACACCTTC. This encodes CASSFGGPGYTF.

The CDR3 region has the DNA TGTGCCAGTAGTATGCGCAGACACGAGCAGTACTTC. This gives the protein CASSMRRHEQYF. This sequence joins TRBV19 and TRBJ2-7; unclear D gene. V gave up 3 bases and J gave up 5 bases, with 8 bases separating them. CDR1 LNHDA and CDR2 SQIVND come from the germline V gene (reference sequence). The CDR3 totals 12 residues.

This clonotype was counted at least ten times. The V call is TRBV4-3, the J call TRBJ1-1, with D perhaps matching TRBD1 (6 bases). This CDR3 has 13 residues. V was trimmed by 5 bases and J by 1 base, leaving 8 bases between them. CDR1 LGHNA and CDR2 YSLEER come from the germline V gene. CDR3 loop: CASSRGRNTEAFF. CDR3 DNA sequence: TGCGCCAGCAGCAGGGGGAGGAACACTGAAGCTTTCTTT.

This clonotype was recorded at least ten times. This rearrangement joins TRBV29-1 to TRBJ2-7, with a tentative D call TRBD2 (7 bases). Germline values: CDR1 SQVTM, CDR2 ANQGSEA. This CDR3 contains 13 residues. Deletions cut 4 bases from V and 5 bases from J, with 15 bases between. As DNA, the CDR3 is TGCAGCGTTGGGGGAGGGGGGCGCGACGAGCAGTACTTC. This encodes CSVGGGGRDEQYF.

This clonotype was counted at least ten times. The chain employs TRBV4-3 and TRBJ2-7; TRBD2 is a possible D gene (6 bases). The CDR3 extends over 16 amino acids. V was clipped by 0 bases and J by 1 base, with 13 bases between them. The germline V gene has CDR1 LGHNA and CDR2 YSLEER. CDR3 amino acids: CASSQDFWRGSYEQYF. The CDR3 region has the DNA TGCGCCAGCAGCCAAGATTTTTGGAGGGGATCCTACGAGCAGTACTTC.

The CDR3 DNA sequence: TGCGCCAGCAGCTCGGCCCGGACTACCAGGGACAATGAGCAGTTCTTC. Amino acids: CASSSARTTRDNEQFF. The V and J genes are TRBV5-1 and TRBJ2-1, with TRBD2 as a possible D gene (6 bases). This CDR3 is 16 amino acids long. V lost 3 bases and J 5 bases, leaving 18 bases between the germline ends. CDR1 is SGHRS and CDR2 is YFSETQ in the germline V gene.

This clonotype showed up many times. This chain uses TRBV10-3 with TRBJ1-6, with 9 bases aligning to TRBD1. Trimming cost V 4 bases and J 6 bases; bases outside gene matches: 7. The CDR3 has 16 amino acids. Germline CDR1 ENHRY, CDR2 SYGVKD. The CDR3 protein is CAISATGGLGNSPLHF. The CDR3 coding sequence is TGTGCCATCAGTGCAACAGGGGGCTTAGGTAATTCACCCCTCCACTTT.

In its sample, this clonotype was seen many times. The chain combines TRBV7-8 with TRBJ2-7; 7 bases align to TRBD1. Germline CDR1 reads SGHVS; CDR2 reads FQNEAQ. This CDR3 has 15 residues. Trimming removed 2 bases from V and 3 bases from J; junction bases left unmatched: 7. The CDR3 nucleotides read TGTGCCAGCAGCTTAATTGGGGACAGCTACTACGAGCAGTACTTC. This translates into CASSLIGDSYYEQYF.

There are many counts of this clonotype. This chain connects TRBV20-1 to TRBJ1-5, with 8 bases fitting TRBD1. V was clipped by 3 bases and J by 4 bases; unmatched bases: 5. The CDR3 length is 14 residues. Germline values: CDR1 DFQATT, CDR2 SNEGSKA (reference sequence). CDR3 residues: CSARPGTGNQPQHF. The CDR3 DNA reads TGCAGTGCTAGGCCCGGGACAGGAAATCAGCCCCAGCATTTT.

This clonotype was seen repeatedly, ten times or more. The chain joins TRBV5-1 to TRBJ1-2; D is perhaps TRBD1 (6 bases). The ends were cut back, 5 bases at V and 1 base at J, with 15 bases in the middle. The CDR3 sequence is 15 residues long. Germline-derived CDR1 and CDR2 are SGHRS and YFSETQ. Written as DNA, the CDR3 is TGCGCCAGCAGTTCTCAGGGGACCCTTAACTATGGCTACACCTTC. Its protein is CASSSQGTLNYGYTF.

Worth noting for this clonotype: Being one base from a much bigger clone, this may be a read error. The chain combines TRBV28 with TRBJ2-4; 11 bases align to TRBD2. CDR3 length: 16 residues. CDR1 and CDR2 (germline): MDHEN, SYDVKM. The CDR3 protein is CASSLPGTSGKNSQYF. The CDR3 DNA reads as TGTGCCAGCAGTTTGCCCGGGACTAGCGGCAAAAACAGTCAGTACTTC.

This clonotype was seen at least ten times. The rearrangement links TRBV27 to TRBJ2-6; TRBD1 is a possible D gene (6 bases). The germline gives CDR1 MNHEY, CDR2 SMNVEV (reference sequence). Trimming removed 10 bases from V and 0 bases from J, with 19 bases in between. The CDR3 loop spans 17 amino acids. CDR3 sequence: CATSGRGPSSGANVLTF. CDR3 sequence (DNA): TGTGCCACCTCCGGCAGGGGTCCTTCCTCTGGGGCCAACGTCCTGACTTTC.

The sample holds many counts of this clonotype. CDR3 sequence (DNA): TGTGCCAGCAGCCGTCCGGGATGGGGGTACAATGAGCAGTTCTTC. Translation gives CASSRPGWGYNEQFF. The chain uses TRBV7-2 and TRBJ2-1; either TRBD1 or TRBD2 may fit D (5 bases each). Trimming shortened V by 5 bases and J by 4 bases, and 15 bases separated the two germline ends. This CDR3 has 15 amino acids. Germline CDR1 SGHTA, CDR2 FQGNSA.